This TCR beta chain was identified in a study of blood T cell repertoires in COVID-19. Study details: The cDNA or gDNA used as material had been derived from T cells, B-cell-depleted T cells, or PBMCs.

As originally analysed: Estimation of nucleated cell counts was performed using reference gene primer amplification. Profiling relied on immunoSEQ multiplex PCR, and the TCRdb table lists in-frame clones only, not all of them. The DNA was the basis for D and trimming; V, J and clone size are from that table. The top ten clones hold about 1.8% of a sample with 310,000 or so clones, around 89% of them seen once. The CDR3 is 17 residues long. CDR1 and CDR2 from the germline V gene are MNHNY and SVGAGI (reference sequence). Trimming took 7 bases from V and 4 from J, leaving 23 bases between them. The age range of participants was about 18 to 100 years, with residence in about 25 US areas. Each participant's cohort was designated according to participant-reported clinical history.

This clonotype originated in a woman between 18 and 29 years old with acute COVID-19. Sequenced input: PBMCs or T cells enriched from blood (not recorded which). This chain connects TRBV6-6 to TRBJ1-3; D gene unclear. The CDR3 loop reads CASIRSPLGGYGNTIYF. CDR3 DNA sequence: TGTGCCAGCATTCGATCCCCGCTGGGAGGGTACGGAAACACCATATATTTT.